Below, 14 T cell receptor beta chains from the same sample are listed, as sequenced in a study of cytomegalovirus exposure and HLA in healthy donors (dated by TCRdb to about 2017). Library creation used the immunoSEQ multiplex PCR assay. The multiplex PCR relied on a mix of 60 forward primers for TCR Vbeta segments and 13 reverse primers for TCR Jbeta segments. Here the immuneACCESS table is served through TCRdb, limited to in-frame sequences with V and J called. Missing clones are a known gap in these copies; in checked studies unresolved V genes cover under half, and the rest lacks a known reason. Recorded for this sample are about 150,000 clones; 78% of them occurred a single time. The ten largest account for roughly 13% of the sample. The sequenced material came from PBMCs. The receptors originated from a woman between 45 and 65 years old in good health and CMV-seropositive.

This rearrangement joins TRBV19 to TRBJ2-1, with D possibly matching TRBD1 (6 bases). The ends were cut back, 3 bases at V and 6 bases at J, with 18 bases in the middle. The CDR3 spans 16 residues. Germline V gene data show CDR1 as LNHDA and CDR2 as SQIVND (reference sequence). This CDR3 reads CASSIWGRGRSNEQFF. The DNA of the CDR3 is TGTGCCAGTAGTATTTGGGGCAGGGGAAGAAGCAATGAGCAGTTCTTC.

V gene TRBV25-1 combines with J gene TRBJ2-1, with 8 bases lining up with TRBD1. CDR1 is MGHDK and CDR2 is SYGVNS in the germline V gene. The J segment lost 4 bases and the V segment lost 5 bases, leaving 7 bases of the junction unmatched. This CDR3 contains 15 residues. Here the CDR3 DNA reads TGTGCCAGCAGTAACAGGGGGGCGCGGTACAATGAGCAGTTCTTC. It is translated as CASSNRGARYNEQFF.

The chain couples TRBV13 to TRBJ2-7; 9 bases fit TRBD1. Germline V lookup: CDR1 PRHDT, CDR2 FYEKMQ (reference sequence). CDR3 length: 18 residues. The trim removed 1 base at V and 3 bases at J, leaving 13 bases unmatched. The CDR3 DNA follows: TGTGCCAGCAGCTTAGTAGGCCGGACAGGGGCCGATAACTACGAGCAGTACTTC. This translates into CASSLVGRTGADNYEQYF.

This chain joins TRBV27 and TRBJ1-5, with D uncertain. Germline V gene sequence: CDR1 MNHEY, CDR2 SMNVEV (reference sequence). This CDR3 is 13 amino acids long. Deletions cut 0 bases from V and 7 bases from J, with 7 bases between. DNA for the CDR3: TGTGCCAGCAGTTTATCGTTCCGGCAGCCCCAGCATTTT. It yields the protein CASSLSFRQPQHF.

The CDR3 spells CASSVTGRPYNEQFF. The CDR3 bases are TGTGCCAGCAGTGTTACAGGGCGCCCGTACAATGAGCAGTTCTTC. This chain joins TRBV25-1 and TRBJ2-1; tentatively, D is TRBD1 (6 bases). V was clipped by 4 bases and J by 4 bases, with 14 bases between them. The CDR3 consists of 15 residues. In germline, CDR1 is MGHDK, CDR2 SYGVNS.

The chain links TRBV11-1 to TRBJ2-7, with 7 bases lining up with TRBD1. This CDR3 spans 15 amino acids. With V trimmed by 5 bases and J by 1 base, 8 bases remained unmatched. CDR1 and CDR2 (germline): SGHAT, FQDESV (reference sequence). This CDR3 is CASSPRQGKSYEQYF. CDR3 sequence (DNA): TGTGCCAGCAGCCCAAGACAGGGCAAATCCTACGAGCAGTACTTC. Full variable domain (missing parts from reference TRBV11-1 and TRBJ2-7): EAEVAQSPRYKITEKSQAVAFWCDPISGHATLYWYRQILGQGPELLVQFQDESVVDDSQLPKDRFSAERLKGVDSTLKIQPAELGDSAMYLCASSPRQGKSYEQYFGPGTRLTVT.

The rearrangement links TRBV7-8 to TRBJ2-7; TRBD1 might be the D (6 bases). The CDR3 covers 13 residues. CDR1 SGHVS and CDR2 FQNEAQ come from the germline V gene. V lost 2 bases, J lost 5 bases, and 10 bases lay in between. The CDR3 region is CASSLTGFHEQYF. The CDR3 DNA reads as TGTGCCAGCAGCTTAACAGGGTTCCACGAGCAGTACTTC.

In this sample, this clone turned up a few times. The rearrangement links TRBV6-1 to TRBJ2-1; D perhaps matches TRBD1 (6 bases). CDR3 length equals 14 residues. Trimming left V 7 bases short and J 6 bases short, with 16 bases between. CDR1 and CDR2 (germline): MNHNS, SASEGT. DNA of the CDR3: TGTGCCAGCACCAGAAGGGGGATTACCAATGAGCAGTTCTTC. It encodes CASTRRGITNEQFF.

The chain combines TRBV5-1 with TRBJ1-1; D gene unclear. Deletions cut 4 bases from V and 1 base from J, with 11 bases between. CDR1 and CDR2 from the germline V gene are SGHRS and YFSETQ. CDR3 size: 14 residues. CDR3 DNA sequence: TGCGCCAGCAGCCGTTCCGGTACGAACACTGAAGCTTTCTTT. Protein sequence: CASSRSGTNTEAFF.

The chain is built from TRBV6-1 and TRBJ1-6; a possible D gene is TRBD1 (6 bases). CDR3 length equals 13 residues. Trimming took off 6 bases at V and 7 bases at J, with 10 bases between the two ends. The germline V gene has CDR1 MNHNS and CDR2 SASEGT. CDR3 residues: CASRKTGNSPLHF. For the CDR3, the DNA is TGTGCCAGCAGGAAAACAGGGAATTCACCCCTCCACTTT.

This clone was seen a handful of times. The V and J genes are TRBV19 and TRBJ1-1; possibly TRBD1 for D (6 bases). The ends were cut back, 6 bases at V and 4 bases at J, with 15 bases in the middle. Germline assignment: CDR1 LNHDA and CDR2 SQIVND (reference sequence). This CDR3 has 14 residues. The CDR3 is CASRSPTGSTEAFF. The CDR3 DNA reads TGTGCCAGTAGGTCTCCTACAGGGTCCACTGAAGCTTTCTTT. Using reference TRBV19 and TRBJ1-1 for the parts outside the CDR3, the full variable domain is DGGITQSPKYLFRKEGQNVTLSCEQNLNHDAMYWYRQDPGQGLRLIYYSQIVNDFQKGDIAEGYSVSREKKESFPLTVTSAQKNPTAFYLCASRSPTGSTEAFFGQGTRLTVV.

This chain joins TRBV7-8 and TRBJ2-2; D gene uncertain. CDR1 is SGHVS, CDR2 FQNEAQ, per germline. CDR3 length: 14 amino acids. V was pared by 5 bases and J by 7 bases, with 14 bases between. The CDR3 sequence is CASSPLRLRGELFF. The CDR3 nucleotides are TGTGCCAGCAGCCCCCTAAGACTTCGCGGGGAGCTGTTTTTT.

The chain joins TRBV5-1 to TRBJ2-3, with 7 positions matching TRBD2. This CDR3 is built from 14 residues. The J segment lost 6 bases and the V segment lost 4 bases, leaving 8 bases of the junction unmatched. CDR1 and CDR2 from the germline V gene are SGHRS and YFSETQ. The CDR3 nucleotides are TGCGCCAGCAGCCCGGGGGGATGGGGGGATACGCAGTATTTT. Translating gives CASSPGGWGDTQYF.

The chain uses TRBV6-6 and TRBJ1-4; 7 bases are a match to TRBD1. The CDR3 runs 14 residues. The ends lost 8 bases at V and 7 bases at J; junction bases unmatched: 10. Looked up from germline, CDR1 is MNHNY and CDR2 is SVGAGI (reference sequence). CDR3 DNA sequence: TGTGCCAGCTTTCGAGATACAGGGGTTGAAAAACTGTTTTTT. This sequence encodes CASFRDTGVEKLFF.